Below, 21 T cell receptor beta chains from the same sample are listed, as sequenced in a study of T cells in Graves' hyperthyroidism and ophthalmopathy. TCR beta CDR3 region amplification was performed from RNA transcripts. Using the HTBI primer set, a first-round RT-PCR was run on the TCR CDR3. A single record per CDR3 protein comes from TCRdb applying MiXCR to the multiplex PCR reads. The sample lists approximately 300,000 distinct CDR3 sequences; around 20% were seen once. Sample: blood. The source of these receptors is a man in his fifties with Graves' ophthalmopathy.

On this clonotype: This may be a read error, as it is one base from a much larger clone. In DNA form, the CDR3 reads TGTGCCAGCAGCCACCTACAAGGCGACGGAAACGCCATATATTTT. It translates to CASSHLQGDGNAIYF. The rearrangement joins TRBV3-1 to TRBJ1-3; no clear D gene. The CDR3 loop spans 15 amino acids. Germline CDR1 is LGHDT and CDR2 is YNNKEL (reference sequence).

This clonotype was counted at least ten times. The genes are TRBV29-1 and TRBJ2-1; D not resolved. The CDR3 runs 17 residues. V was cut by 4 bases and J by 0 bases, with 19 bases left in between. Germline V gene sequence: CDR1 SQVTM, CDR2 ANQGSEA. The DNA of the CDR3 is TGCAGCGTTGGGGCCGTAGGTCGCGGTAGCTCCTACAATGAGCAGTTCTTC. Translating it yields CSVGAVGRGSSYNEQFF.

This clonotype was picked up many times. The CDR3 DNA sequence: TGTGCCACCAGCAGGGAGCTAGCGGTTCGCACAGATACGCAGTATTTT. It is translated as CATSRELAVRTDTQYF. The rearrangement links TRBV15 to TRBJ2-3; 7 bases line up with TRBD2. This CDR3 region has 16 residues. V was pared by 3 bases and J by 1 base, with 7 bases of the junction left unmatched. Germline loops: CDR1 LNHNV, CDR2 YYDKDF (reference sequence).

This clonotype has at least ten counts. The V and J genes are TRBV28 and TRBJ1-1; possible D gene TRBD1, 5 bases. Germline CDR1 MDHEN, CDR2 SYDVKM. Trimming pared 5 bases from V and 3 bases from J, leaving 16 bases between. The CDR3 spans 15 residues. CDR3 amino acids: CASSGPRGGYTEAFF. The CDR3 region has the DNA TGTGCCAGCAGTGGGCCGAGGGGAGGATACACTGAAGCTTTCTTT. The whole variable domain, filled in from reference TRBV28 and TRBJ1-1, reads DVKVTQSSRYLVKRTGEKVFLECVQDMDHENMFWYRQDPGLGLRLIYFSYDVKMKEKGDIPEGYSVSREKKERFSLILESASTNQTSMYLCASSGPRGGYTEAFFGQGTRLTVV.

The table lists this clonotype with many counts. This chain uses TRBV5-1 with TRBJ1-1; TRBD1 might be the D (5 bases). The V gene's germline CDR1 is SGHRS and CDR2 YFSETQ. There are 11 residues in the CDR3. V lost 6 bases and J lost 8, with 11 bases in between. In DNA, the CDR3 is TGCGCCAGCATGGGGGGTTCAGAAGCTTTCTTT. Its translation: CASMGGSEAFF.

The sample holds a few counts of this clonotype. The chain employs TRBV5-1 and TRBJ2-5; no clear D. The CDR3 extends over 12 amino acids. V lost 7 bases and J lost 1, with 8 bases in between. Germline-derived CDR1 and CDR2 are SGHRS and YFSETQ. As DNA, the CDR3 is TGCGCCAGCGGGTCGGCCCAAGAGACCCAGTACTTC. Translated, it gives CASGSAQETQYF.

The table lists this clonotype with many counts. This rearrangement joins TRBV6-1 to TRBJ1-1; weak D call: TRBD1 (5 bases). V was clipped by 6 bases and J by 0 bases, with 17 bases between them. CDR1 and CDR2 from the germline V gene are MNHNS and SASEGT. The CDR3 is 16 amino acids. This CDR3 reads CASSPEGRGLNTEAFF. The CDR3 bases are TGTGCCAGCAGCCCTGAGGGGCGTGGGTTGAACACTGAAGCTTTCTTT.

The V call is TRBV2, the J call TRBJ2-4; TRBD2 is a possible D gene (7 bases). V was pared by 3 bases and J by 6 bases, with 15 bases between. The CDR3 sequence is 15 residues long. Germline V lookup: CDR1 SNHLY, CDR2 FYNNEI. CDR3 in amino acids: CASSEGAGRGNIQYF. Written as DNA, the CDR3 is TGTGCCAGCAGTGAGGGGGCAGGGAGGGGAAACATTCAGTACTTC.

J is TRBJ2-3 and V is TRBV24-1, with 7 positions matching TRBD1. The length of the CDR3 is 14 residues. From germline, CDR1 is KGHDR and CDR2 SFDVKD. The V gene end was trimmed by 4 bases and the J gene end by 7 bases; junction bases not matched to a gene: 7. The CDR3 loop is CATSDPGTVNTQYF. CDR3 coding DNA: TGTGCCACCAGTGACCCTGGGACAGTTAATACGCAGTATTTT.

On this clonotype: A single base separates this from a much larger clone, so it may be a read error. V and J are TRBV6-6 and TRBJ1-5; 8 nucleotides agree with TRBD1. Germline trimming cut 0 bases from V and 3 bases from J; bases unmatched to any gene: 7. Germline loops: CDR1 MNHNY, CDR2 SVGAGI (reference sequence). This CDR3 contains 17 residues. CDR3 protein: CASSYSSDRVFNQPQHF. The CDR3 region has the DNA TGTGCCAGCAGTTACTCTTCGGACAGGGTGTTCAATCAGCCCCAGCATTTT.

At least ten counts were recorded for this clonotype. This chain uses TRBV12-3 or TRBV12-4 with TRBJ2-7; D is possibly TRBD1 or TRBD2 (6 bases each). This CDR3 is 16 amino acids long. Trimming took off 4 bases at V and 2 bases at J, with 18 bases between the two ends. The CDR3 region is CASSSGGGPRPYEQYF. Written as DNA, the CDR3 is TGTGCCAGCAGTTCAGGAGGGGGACCGCGACCCTACGAGCAGTACTTC.

At least ten counts were recorded for this clonotype. The genes are TRBV28 and TRBJ1-1; maybe TRBD1 (5 bases). Trimming removed 1 base at V and 11 bases at J, with 20 bases between. The CDR3 has 15 residues. Germline V CDR1 and CDR2: MDHEN, SYDVKM. Written as DNA, the CDR3 is TGTGCCAGCAGTTTATCACGACAGTCACCTAGGAAGGCTTTCTTT. Amino acids: CASSLSRQSPRKAFF.

This clonotype turned up a few times. The chain is built from TRBV5-5 and TRBJ2-2; the match to TRBD2 covers 14 bases. The V gene's germline CDR1 is SGHKS and CDR2 YYEKEE (reference sequence). J gave up 7 bases and V 2 bases, and 4 bases lay outside the gene matches. This CDR3 has 16 amino acids. The CDR3 loop is CASSFRLAGGGGELFF. The CDR3 DNA follows: TGTGCCAGCAGCTTCCGACTAGCGGGAGGGGGCGGGGAGCTGTTTTTT.

This clonotype counts as medium-sized (0.01 to 0.1%). The gene calls are TRBV12-3 or TRBV12-4 and TRBJ2-1; D unresolved. V was cut by 6 bases and J by 2 bases, with 17 bases left in between. The CDR3 is 16 amino acids. The CDR3 coding sequence is TGTGCCAGCAGCCACAGAGTCCTGGACCCCTACAATGAGCAGTTCTTC. Translating gives CASSHRVLDPYNEQFF.

This clonotype was counted many times. The chain is built from TRBV28 and TRBJ2-7; D is undetermined. The germline CDR1 and CDR2 sequences are MDHEN and SYDVKM. V was shortened by 4 bases and J by 9 bases, with 13 bases between the two germline ends. This CDR3 is 12 amino acids long. The CDR3 loop is CASSSPFIGQYF. CDR3 DNA sequence: TGTGCCAGCAGTTCCCCATTTATCGGGCAGTACTTC.

This clonotype was picked up one time. This sequence joins TRBV6-1 and TRBJ2-7; a possible D gene is TRBD2 (6 bases). CDR1 MNHNS and CDR2 SASEGT come from the germline V gene. V was shortened by 6 bases and J by 3 bases, with 15 bases between the two germline ends. The length of the CDR3 is 14 residues. CDR3 DNA: TGTGCCAGCAGACCCCCTACGGGACTCTACGAGCAGTACTTC. Translated: CASRPPTGLYEQYF.

This clonotype was observed a few times. This chain uses TRBV11-2 with TRBJ2-7; D perhaps matches TRBD2 (6 bases). CDR1 SGHAT and CDR2 FQNNGV come from the germline V gene. Trimming cost V 7 bases and J 3 bases, with 16 bases left between them. CDR3 length: 14 amino acids. CDR3 bases: TGTGCCAGCACATCCCCCTTGCGGGGCTACGAGCAGTACTTC. Translating gives CASTSPLRGYEQYF.

This clonotype was seen ten or more times. The rearrangement uses TRBV30 and TRBJ1-2; D uncertain. There are 13 residues in the CDR3. Trimming removed 0 bases from V and 3 bases from J, with 8 bases in between. Germline lookup yields CDR1 GTSNPN and CDR2 SVGIG (reference sequence). CDR3 sequence (DNA): TGTGCCTGGAGTGTAATGGTCCACTATGGCTACACCTTC. Protein product: CAWSVMVHYGYTF.

This chain uses TRBV6-2 or TRBV6-3 with TRBJ2-1, with 9 bases lining up with TRBD2. The CDR3 length is 15 residues. Germline V gene data show CDR1 as MNHEY and CDR2 as SVGEGT. V lost 2 bases to trimming and J lost 4 bases; unmatched junction nucleotides: 3. Here the CDR3 reads CASSYAGGPYNEQFF. The CDR3 coding sequence is TGTGCCAGCAGTTACGCGGGAGGGCCGTACAATGAGCAGTTCTTC.

This clonotype was seen repeatedly, ten times or more. The chain has TRBV28 and TRBJ2-2; weak D call: TRBD1 (6 bases). Germline values: CDR1 MDHEN, CDR2 SYDVKM. The V gene lost 5 bases and the J gene lost 5 bases, with 15 bases spanning the gap. The CDR3 has 15 amino acids. The CDR3 DNA follows: TGTGCCAGCAGTCGTGGGGGCGCGGGTACCGGGGAGCTGTTTTTT. This sequence encodes CASSRGGAGTGELFF.

The J gene is TRBJ1-2, the V gene TRBV4-2; 7 bases align to TRBD1. J gave up 8 bases and V 4 bases, and 19 bases lay outside the gene matches. Germline V gene data show CDR1 as LGHNA and CDR2 as YNFKEQ. This CDR3 region has 17 residues. CDR3 sequence (DNA): TGTGCCAGCAGCCTAAGGAAAGGGGCGACAGGGTCCAACGGCTACACCTTC. Translating it yields CASSLRKGATGSNGYTF.